These 2 T cell receptor beta chains share one sample of origin, sequenced in a study of cytomegalovirus exposure and HLA in healthy donors. The study ran its PCR with 60 Vbeta and 13 Jbeta primers. Assay used: immunoSEQ multiplex PCR; TCRdb lists only in-frame clones, some missing. The sample has just over 150,000 clones; about three quarters are singletons. The sample comprised PBMCs. These receptor sequences come from a female donor in good health and CMV-seronegative.

This clone was picked up one time. This chain joins TRBV7-9 and TRBJ2-5, with 11 positions matching TRBD2. Germline V CDR1 and CDR2: SEHNR, FQNEAQ (reference sequence). V was clipped by 1 base and J by 5 bases; unmatched bases: 9. The CDR3 covers 17 residues. CDR3 loop: CASSLDTSGSLRETQYF. The CDR3 region has the DNA TGTGCCAGCAGCTTAGATACTAGCGGGAGTCTTCGGGAGACCCAGTACTTC.

The table lists this clone with a few counts. The genes are TRBV5-1 and TRBJ2-2; 10 bases align to TRBD1. Looked up from germline, CDR1 is SGHRS and CDR2 is YFSETQ. The CDR3 is 16 amino acids. V shed 3 bases and J 3 bases; nucleotides not matched to a gene: 5. CDR3 sequence reads: CASSSTGGRDTGELFF. The DNA of the CDR3 is TGCGCCAGCAGCTCGACAGGGGGCCGTGACACCGGGGAGCTGTTTTTT.